The 31 T cell receptor beta chains reported below all come from one sample, sequenced in a study of early T cells in non-severe SARS-CoV-2 infection. Via MiXCR, TCRdb re-called the 5' RACE reads, giving one row per CDR3 protein. Of about 59,000 distinct CDR3 sequences listed, roughly a tenth are singletons. Sequences were obtained from whole blood. These receptors were taken from an adult who was a healthcare worker with PCR-confirmed SARS-CoV-2 infection or an uninfected control (not recorded which).

This clonotype showed up many times. The V gene is TRBV2, the J gene TRBJ2-7, with D possibly matching TRBD1 (6 bases). CDR1 SNHLY and CDR2 FYNNEI come from the germline V gene. CDR3 length equals 14 residues. V lost 7 bases to trimming and J lost 1 base, with 14 bases between them. The CDR3: CASKGQGPSYEQYF. DNA of the CDR3: TGTGCCAGCAAGGGGCAGGGGCCGTCCTACGAGCAGTACTTC.

The chain joins TRBV6-1 to TRBJ2-7, with 7 bases matching TRBD1. The CDR3 length is 17 residues. Germline assignment: CDR1 MNHNS and CDR2 SASEGT. V shed 1 base, J shed 3 bases, and the junction held 12 bases outside the gene matches. The CDR3: CASSEVVSQGIYYEQYF. CDR3 sequence (DNA): TGTGCCAGCAGTGAAGTGGTATCACAGGGGATTTACTACGAGCAGTACTTC.

The table lists this clonotype with many counts. For the CDR3, the DNA is TGTGCCAGCAGTTACTCTGTGGGGGGTTTGGACACTGAAGCTTTCTTT. Amino acids: CASSYSVGGLDTEAFF. This chain joins TRBV6-5 and TRBJ1-1; D might be TRBD1 (5 bases). CDR1 is MNHEY and CDR2 is SVGAGI in the germline V gene. The CDR3 is 16 residues long. Trimming shortened V by 0 bases and J by 3 bases, and 14 bases separated the two germline ends.

This clonotype came up many times. This rearrangement joins TRBV4-3 to TRBJ1-2, with D uncertain. Trimming shortened V by 0 bases and J by 0 bases, and 11 bases separated the two germline ends. Germline lookup yields CDR1 LGHNA and CDR2 YSLEER. The CDR3 has 16 residues. The CDR3 region has the DNA TGCGCCAGCAGCCAAGATATGGCCACAGCTAACTATGGCTACACCTTC. Protein sequence: CASSQDMATANYGYTF.

This clonotype was found a few times. The rearrangement uses TRBV5-6 and TRBJ2-5; D gene ambiguous. The CDR3 has 14 residues. V was trimmed by 0 bases and J by 2 bases, leaving 8 bases between them. Germline V gives CDR1 SGHDT, CDR2 YYEEEE. The CDR3 coding sequence is TGTGCCAGCAGCTTGGAAGGACGGCAAGAGACCCAGTACTTC. It encodes CASSLEGRQETQYF. The complete variable domain, with remaining parts taken from reference TRBV5-6 and TRBJ2-5, reads DAGVTQSPTHLIKTRGQQVTLRCSPKSGHDTVSWYQQALGQGPQFIFQYYEEEERQRGNFPDRFSGHQFPNYSSELNVNALLLGDSALYLCASSLEGRQETQYFGPGTRLLVL.

This clonotype was counted ten times or more. The chain couples TRBV24-1 to TRBJ2-2; D is unresolved. The CDR3 is 13 residues long. Germline values: CDR1 KGHDR, CDR2 SFDVKD. The V gene lost 5 bases and the J gene lost 5 bases, with 8 bases spanning the gap. CDR3: CATSVSGTGELFF. The CDR3 nucleotides are TGTGCCACCAGTGTTTCAGGAACCGGGGAGCTGTTTTTT.

This clonotype has more than one count but fewer than ten. V usage is TRBV19 and J usage is TRBJ2-5, with 11 nucleotides matching TRBD2. The CDR3 has 14 amino acids. J was trimmed by 9 bases and V by 6 bases; bases with no gene match: 9. Germline V gene data show CDR1 as LNHDA and CDR2 as SQIVND (reference sequence). The CDR3, as DNA: TGTGCCAGTAGCCCAACTAGCGGGGGAGCTGCCCAGTACTTC. It is translated as CASSPTSGGAAQYF.

This clonotype was recorded many times. The rearrangement joins TRBV4-3 to TRBJ2-7; D is perhaps TRBD1 (5 bases). This CDR3 contains 14 residues. V was shortened by 3 bases and J by 2 bases, with 11 bases between the two germline ends. The germline CDR1 and CDR2 sequences are LGHNA and YSLEER. CDR3 DNA sequence: TGCGCCAGCAGCCAGACAGTCCCGCCCTACGAGCAGTACTTC. Translating gives CASSQTVPPYEQYF.

The chain recombines TRBV7-9 with TRBJ1-5; TRBD1 is a possible D gene (6 bases). Germline-derived CDR1 and CDR2 are SEHNR and FQNEAQ (reference sequence). This CDR3 contains 14 residues. The V gene lost 5 bases and the J gene lost 3 bases, with 11 bases spanning the gap. The CDR3 here is CASSPPGANQPQHF. The CDR3 DNA sequence: TGTGCCAGCAGCCCGCCGGGGGCCAATCAGCCCCAGCATTTT. The full variable domain, rest sourced from reference TRBV7-9 and TRBJ1-5, is DTGVSQNPRHKITKRGQNVTFRCDPISEHNRLYWYRQTLGQGPEFLTYFQNEAQLEKSRLLSDRFSAERPKGSFSTLEIQRTEQGDSAMYLCASSPPGANQPQHFGDGTRLSIL.

The chain links TRBV27 to TRBJ2-7, with TRBD1 matching 8 bases. The CDR3 spans 14 residues. From germline, CDR1 is MNHEY and CDR2 SMNVEV (reference sequence). The J segment lost 2 bases and the V segment lost 4 bases, leaving 4 bases of the junction unmatched. CDR3 sequence reads: CASSSPTGAYEQYF. The CDR3 DNA reads TGTGCCAGCAGTTCCCCGACAGGGGCCTACGAGCAGTACTTC.

This clonotype came up many times. The chain recombines TRBV2 with TRBJ1-1; a possible D gene is TRBD1 (5 bases). CDR1 is SNHLY and CDR2 is FYNNEI in the germline V gene. Trimming stripped 0 bases from V and 4 bases from J, with 12 bases between. The CDR3 contains 15 residues. This CDR3 is CASSEARGVSTEAFF. The CDR3 DNA follows: TGTGCCAGCAGTGAAGCCCGGGGGGTGAGCACTGAAGCTTTCTTT.

The chain uses TRBV12-3 or TRBV12-4 and TRBJ1-2; TRBD1 aligns across 10 bases. Trimming removed 6 bases from V and 7 bases from J; junction bases left unmatched: 14. CDR3 length: 16 residues. The CDR3, as DNA: TGTGCCAGCAGGCCTCACTTGGGGACAGGGGTATCTGGCTACACCTTC. It translates to CASRPHLGTGVSGYTF.

This chain links TRBV20-1 with TRBJ1-5, with 7 bases that match TRBD1. V was pared by 0 bases and J by 5 bases, with 7 bases of the junction left unmatched. CDR1 is DFQATT, CDR2 SNEGSKA, per germline (reference sequence). The CDR3 contains 15 residues. The CDR3 bases are TGCAGTGCTAGAGATGGTGGCAGGGGGGATCAGCCCCAGCATTTT. Translated: CSARDGGRGDQPQHF.

This clonotype was detected only a few times. The chain uses TRBV11-1 and TRBJ2-3, with TRBD2 as a possible D gene (5 bases). Germline lookup yields CDR1 SGHAT and CDR2 FQDESV (reference sequence). The ends were cut back, 5 bases at V and 0 bases at J, with 9 bases in the middle. This CDR3 is built from 14 residues. The CDR3, as DNA: TGTGCCAGCAGCCCCGGGGTTAGCACAGATACGCAGTATTTT. Protein sequence: CASSPGVSTDTQYF. Full variable domain (rest looked up from reference TRBV11-1 and TRBJ2-3): EAEVAQSPRYKITEKSQAVAFWCDPISGHATLYWYRQILGQGPELLVQFQDESVVDDSQLPKDRFSAERLKGVDSTLKIQPAELGDSAMYLCASSPGVSTDTQYFGPGTRLTVL.

The chain joins TRBV6-2 or TRBV6-3 to TRBJ2-4; TRBD1 matches at 7 bases. Germline assignment: CDR1 MNHEY and CDR2 SVGEGT. This CDR3 is built from 14 residues. V was pared by 7 bases and J by 8 bases, with 11 bases of the junction left unmatched. In DNA, the CDR3 is TGTGCCAGCAATCAGAGGGGGCCGTGGGACATTCAGTACTTC. It is translated as CASNQRGPWDIQYF.

This clonotype was detected ten times or more. The rearrangement links TRBV5-1 to TRBJ2-7; 8 nucleotides line up with TRBD1. The CDR3 consists of 14 residues. CDR1 and CDR2 (germline): SGHRS, YFSETQ. V gave up 3 bases and J gave up 2 bases; unmatched junction bases: 4. The CDR3: CASSYWTGPYEQYF. CDR3 coding DNA: TGCGCCAGCAGCTACTGGACAGGGCCCTACGAGCAGTACTTC.

This clonotype was seen a handful of times. The chain has TRBV3-1 and TRBJ1-5; possibly TRBD1 for D (5 bases). The germline V gene encodes CDR1 LGHDT and CDR2 YNNKEL (reference sequence). V dropped 0 bases and J dropped 6 bases, with 12 bases sitting between them. This CDR3 has 15 amino acids. The CDR3 DNA reads as TGTGCCAGCAGCCAAGATGTCACAGGCAGTCAGCCCCAGCATTTT. This sequence encodes CASSQDVTGSQPQHF.

This clonotype was seen a few times. The genes are TRBV3-1 and TRBJ2-1, with 13 bases identical to TRBD2. Germline V gene sequence: CDR1 LGHDT, CDR2 YNNKEL (reference sequence). Trimming at V came to 2 bases and at J to 6 bases, leaving 1 base not matched to a gene. CDR3 length: 15 residues. The CDR3 region is CASSQTSGGANEQFF. In nucleotides, the CDR3 is TGTGCCAGCAGCCAAACTAGCGGGGGGGCCAATGAGCAGTTCTTC.

The CDR3 nucleotides are TGTGCCAGCAGATTAGGGGGTAGCACAGATACGCAGTATTTT. Protein sequence: CASRLGGSTDTQYF. The J gene is TRBJ2-3, the V gene TRBV6-2 or TRBV6-3; possibly TRBD1 for D (6 bases). The CDR3 spans 14 residues. Germline V gene lookup returns CDR1 MNHEY and CDR2 SVGEGT. Trimming cost V 6 bases and J 0 bases, with 10 bases left between them.

This clonotype was seen at least ten times. V is TRBV5-1 and J is TRBJ2-1; 8 nucleotides align to TRBD2. The CDR3 runs to 15 residues. Germline V gives CDR1 SGHRS, CDR2 YFSETQ. Unmatched junction bases numbered 5, after V lost 4 bases and J lost 2 bases. The CDR3 DNA follows: TGCGCCAGCAGCCCCGGACTAGCCCCCTACAATGAGCAGTTCTTC. It translates to CASSPGLAPYNEQFF. Filled out from reference TRBV5-1 and TRBJ2-1, the complete variable domain reads KAGVTQTPRYLIKTRGQQVTLSCSPISGHRSVSWYQQTPGQGLQFLFEYFSETQRNKGNFPGRFSGRQFSNSRSEMNVSTLELGDSALYLCASSPGLAPYNEQFFGPGTRLTVL.

This clonotype was counted between two and nine times. This chain uses TRBV19 with TRBJ1-2; 8 bases line up with TRBD1. Trimming took 7 bases from V and 0 from J; bases not matched to a gene: 4. Germline V gene lookup returns CDR1 LNHDA and CDR2 SQIVND (reference sequence). This CDR3 region has 14 residues. Here the CDR3 DNA reads TGTGCCAGTACCCGGACAGGGCCTAACTATGGCTACACCTTC. Encoded protein: CASTRTGPNYGYTF.

This clonotype was seen only a few times. J is TRBJ1-4 and V is TRBV7-2; no clear D gene. Trimming cost V 2 bases and J 2 bases, with 9 bases left between them. The CDR3 runs 15 residues. Germline loops: CDR1 SGHTA, CDR2 FQGNSA. The CDR3 nucleotides are TGTGCCAGCAGCTTACTTTCAGTCACTAATGAAAAACTGTTTTTT. Translating it yields CASSLLSVTNEKLFF.

This clonotype was found many times. The chain carries TRBV20-1 and TRBJ2-3, with a weak D call TRBD1 (6 bases). From germline, CDR1 is DFQATT and CDR2 SNEGSKA (reference sequence). The CDR3 sequence is 15 residues long. Trimming left V 1 base short and J 3 bases short, with 14 bases between. The CDR3 sequence is CSARVPGHATDTQYF. CDR3 DNA: TGCAGTGCTAGAGTCCCGGGACACGCGACAGATACGCAGTATTTT.

Ten or more counts support this clonotype. V and J are TRBV5-1 and TRBJ1-2; unclear D gene. Germline assignment: CDR1 SGHRS and CDR2 YFSETQ. The CDR3 length is 14 residues. V was trimmed by 0 bases and J by 3 bases, leaving 9 bases between them. The CDR3 here is CASSLGVADYGYTF. CDR3 in DNA: TGCGCCAGCAGCTTGGGAGTGGCGGACTATGGCTACACCTTC.

This clonotype was recorded a few times. The chain is built from TRBV7-2 and TRBJ2-5; unclear D gene. Deletions cut 4 bases from V and 7 bases from J, with 7 bases between. The CDR3 has 11 residues. CDR1 SGHTA and CDR2 FQGNSA come from the germline V gene. CDR3 residues: CASSWLGTQYF. The CDR3 coding sequence is TGTGCCAGCAGCTGGCTAGGGACCCAGTACTTC.

This clonotype occurred many times. This chain connects TRBV24-1 to TRBJ2-1, with D possibly matching TRBD1 (6 bases). V was trimmed by 7 bases and J by 4 bases, leaving 13 bases between them. The CDR3 is 14 amino acids. Germline V lookup: CDR1 KGHDR, CDR2 SFDVKD. This CDR3 is CATSGSGQYNEQFF. As DNA, the CDR3 is TGTGCCACCAGCGGTTCCGGACAGTACAATGAGCAGTTCTTC.

The chain uses TRBV7-2 and TRBJ2-4; possibly TRBD2 for D (5 bases). The CDR3 is 19 amino acids. The germline V gene has CDR1 SGHTA and CDR2 FQGNSA. Trimming cost V 5 bases and J 0 bases, with 23 bases left between them. For the CDR3, the DNA is TGTGCCAGCAGCCCCCGGCACGCGAGGGAAGGGCAAGCCAAAAACATTCAGTACTTC. This codes for CASSPRHAREGQAKNIQYF.

This clonotype was seen at least ten times. The genes are TRBV4-2 and TRBJ1-1; possible D gene TRBD1, 6 bases. Trimming removed 0 bases at V and 7 bases at J, with 15 bases between. There are 15 residues in the CDR3. The germline V gene has CDR1 LGHNA and CDR2 YNFKEQ. The CDR3 DNA sequence: TGTGCCAGCAGCCAAGAACAGCTACAGGGCCATGAAGCTTTCTTT. It specifies CASSQEQLQGHEAFF.

The sample holds many counts of this clonotype. The V call is TRBV18, the J call TRBJ2-7; 9 bases align to TRBD1. Germline CDR1 KGHSH, CDR2 LQKENI. After removal of 4 bases from V and 1 base from J, the junction contained 8 bases not matched to a gene. The CDR3 consists of 16 residues. In nucleotides, the CDR3 is TGTGCCAGCTCACAACCGGGACAGGGTACTTCCTACGAGCAGTACTTC. Its translation is CASSQPGQGTSYEQYF.

The CDR3 region is CASSDGRGTGELFF. In nucleotides, the CDR3 is TGTGCCAGCAGTGACGGACGAGGGACCGGGGAGCTGTTTTTT. V gene TRBV6-4 combines with J gene TRBJ2-2; maybe TRBD2 (5 bases). The germline V gene encodes CDR1 MRHNA and CDR2 SNTAGT. V gave up 2 bases and J gave up 5 bases, with 9 bases separating them. The CDR3 is made up of 14 amino acids.

This clonotype was observed at least ten times. The gene calls are TRBV7-9 and TRBJ1-5; D not certain. Germline values: CDR1 SEHNR, CDR2 FQNEAQ (reference sequence). V was shortened by 3 bases and J by 2 bases, with 8 bases between the two germline ends. CDR3 length: 14 residues. CDR3 DNA sequence: TGTGCCAGCAGCTTGGACGCGGGCAATCAGCCCCAGCATTTT. It specifies CASSLDAGNQPQHF.